The text below deals with one TCR beta chain. The sample is drawn from a study of PD-1 blockade in classical Hodgkin lymphoma. The V and J ends lost 3 bases and 2 bases respectively, with 5 bases between them. This CDR3 spans 12 amino acids. Germline CDR1 and CDR2: SQVTM and ANQGSEA. Autologous stem cell transplantation was followed by relapse in every patient, and brentuximab vedotin exposure varied. Using immunoSEQ multiplex PCR, the repertoire was profiled, and TCRdb retains in-frame clones only, with some absent. The sample consists of over 10,000 clones, 92% of them appearing once. The sequence was collected from a human donor with classical Hodgkin lymphoma. The sequencing here drew on peripheral blood mononuclear cells (PBMCs), taken at baseline. The chain uses TRBV29-1 and TRBJ1-3; no clear D gene. The CDR3 here is CSVEGAGNTIYF. The DNA of the CDR3 is TGCAGCGTTGAGGGTGCTGGAAACACCATATATTTT.